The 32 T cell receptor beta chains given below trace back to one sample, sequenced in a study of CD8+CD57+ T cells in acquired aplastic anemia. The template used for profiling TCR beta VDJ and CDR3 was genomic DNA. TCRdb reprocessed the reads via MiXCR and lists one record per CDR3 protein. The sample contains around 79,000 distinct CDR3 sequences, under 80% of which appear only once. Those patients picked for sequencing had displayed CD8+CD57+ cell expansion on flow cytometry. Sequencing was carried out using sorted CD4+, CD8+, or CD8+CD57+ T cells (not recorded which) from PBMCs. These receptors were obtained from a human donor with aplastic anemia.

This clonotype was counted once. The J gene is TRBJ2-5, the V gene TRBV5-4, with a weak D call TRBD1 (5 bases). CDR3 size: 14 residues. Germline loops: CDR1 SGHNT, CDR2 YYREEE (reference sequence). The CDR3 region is CATAIGQVGETQYF. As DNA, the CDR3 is TGTGCGACAGCAATAGGGCAGGTTGGTGAGACCCAGTACTTC.

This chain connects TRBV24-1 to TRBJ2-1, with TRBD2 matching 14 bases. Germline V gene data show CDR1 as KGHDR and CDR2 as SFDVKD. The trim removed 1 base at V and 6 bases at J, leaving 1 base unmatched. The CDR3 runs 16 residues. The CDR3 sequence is CATSDFGTSGSNEQFF. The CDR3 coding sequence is TGTGCCACCAGTGATTTCGGGACTAGCGGGAGCAATGAGCAGTTCTTC.

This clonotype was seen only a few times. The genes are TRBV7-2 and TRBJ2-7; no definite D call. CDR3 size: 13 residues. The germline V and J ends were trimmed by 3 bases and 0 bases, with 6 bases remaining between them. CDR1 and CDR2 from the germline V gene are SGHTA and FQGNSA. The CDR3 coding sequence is TGTGCCAGCAGCTTGAAAAGCTCCTACGAGCAGTACTTC. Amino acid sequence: CASSLKSSYEQYF.

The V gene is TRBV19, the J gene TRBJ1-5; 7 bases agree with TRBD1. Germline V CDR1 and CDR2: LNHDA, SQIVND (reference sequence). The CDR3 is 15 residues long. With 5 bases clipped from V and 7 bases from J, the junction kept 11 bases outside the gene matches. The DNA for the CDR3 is TGTGCCAGTAGTGATCAGGGGGGGGGCAGACAGCCCCAGCATTTT. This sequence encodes CASSDQGGGRQPQHF.

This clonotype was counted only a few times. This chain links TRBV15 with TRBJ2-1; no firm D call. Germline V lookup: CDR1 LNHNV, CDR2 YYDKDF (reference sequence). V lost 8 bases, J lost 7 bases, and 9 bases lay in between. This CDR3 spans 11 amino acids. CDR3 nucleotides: TGTGCCACCGGTCTCTCGAATGAGCAGTTCTTC. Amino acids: CATGLSNEQFF. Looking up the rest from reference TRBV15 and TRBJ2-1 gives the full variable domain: DAMVIQNPRYQVTQFGKPVTLSCSQTLNHNVMYWYQQKSSQAPKLLFHYYDKDFNNEADTPDNFQSRRPNTSFCFLDIRSPGLGDTAMYLCATGLSNEQFFGPGTRLTVL.

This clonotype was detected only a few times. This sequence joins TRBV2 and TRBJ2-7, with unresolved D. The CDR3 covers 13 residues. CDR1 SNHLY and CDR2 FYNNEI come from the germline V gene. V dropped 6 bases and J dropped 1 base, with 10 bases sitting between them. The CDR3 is CASSLTVSYEQYF. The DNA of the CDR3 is TGTGCCAGCAGCTTAACAGTGTCCTACGAGCAGTACTTC.

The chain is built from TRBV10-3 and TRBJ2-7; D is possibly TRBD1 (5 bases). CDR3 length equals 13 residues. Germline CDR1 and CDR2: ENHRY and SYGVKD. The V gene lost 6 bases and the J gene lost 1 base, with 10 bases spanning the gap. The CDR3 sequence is CAISQGESYEQYF. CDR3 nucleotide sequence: TGTGCCATCAGCCAGGGTGAATCCTACGAGCAGTACTTC.

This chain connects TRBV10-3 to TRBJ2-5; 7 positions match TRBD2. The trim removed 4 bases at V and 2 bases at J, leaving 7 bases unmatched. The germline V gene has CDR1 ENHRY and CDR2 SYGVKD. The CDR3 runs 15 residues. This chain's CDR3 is CAISGGGAGQETQYF. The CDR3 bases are TGTGCCATCAGTGGGGGGGGAGCGGGACAAGAGACCCAGTACTTC.

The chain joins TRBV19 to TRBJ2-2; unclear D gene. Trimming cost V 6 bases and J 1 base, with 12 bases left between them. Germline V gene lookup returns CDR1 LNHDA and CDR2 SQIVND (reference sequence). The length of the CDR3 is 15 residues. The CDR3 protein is CASSPWAGNTGELFF. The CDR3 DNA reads TGTGCCAGTAGCCCCTGGGCAGGGAACACCGGGGAGCTGTTTTTT.

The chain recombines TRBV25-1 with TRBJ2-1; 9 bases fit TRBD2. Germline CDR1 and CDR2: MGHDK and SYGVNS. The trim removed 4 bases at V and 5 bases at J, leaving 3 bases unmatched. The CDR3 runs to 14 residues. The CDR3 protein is CASSVLAGDNEQFF. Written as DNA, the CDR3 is TGTGCCAGCAGTGTCTTAGCGGGAGACAATGAGCAGTTCTTC. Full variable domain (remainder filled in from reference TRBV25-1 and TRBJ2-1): EADIYQTPRYLVIGTGKKITLECSQTMGHDKMYWYQQDPGMELHLIHYSYGVNSTEKGDLSSESTVSRIRTEHFPLTLESARPSHTSQYLCASSVLAGDNEQFFGPGTRLTVL.

The CDR3 DNA follows: TGTGCCAGCAGTTTGGGTCGGGGACAGGGGCCGAATGAGCAGTTCTTC. Translated: CASSLGRGQGPNEQFF. This chain uses TRBV12-3 or TRBV12-4 with TRBJ2-1, with TRBD1 matching 10 bases. The J segment lost 7 bases and the V segment lost 3 bases, leaving 9 bases of the junction unmatched. The CDR3 has 16 residues.

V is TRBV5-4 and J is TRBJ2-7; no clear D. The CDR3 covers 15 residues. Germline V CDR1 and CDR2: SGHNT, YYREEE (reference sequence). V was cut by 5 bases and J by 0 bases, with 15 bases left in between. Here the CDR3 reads CASSPQLKNSYEQYF. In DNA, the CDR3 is TGTGCCAGCAGTCCGCAACTTAAAAACTCCTACGAGCAGTACTTC.

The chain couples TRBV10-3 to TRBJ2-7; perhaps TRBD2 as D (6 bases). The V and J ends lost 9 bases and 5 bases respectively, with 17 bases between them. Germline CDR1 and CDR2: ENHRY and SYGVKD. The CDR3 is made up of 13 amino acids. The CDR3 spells CAIVTPGTHEQYF. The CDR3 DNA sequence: TGTGCCATAGTCACACCGGGGACTCACGAGCAGTACTTC.

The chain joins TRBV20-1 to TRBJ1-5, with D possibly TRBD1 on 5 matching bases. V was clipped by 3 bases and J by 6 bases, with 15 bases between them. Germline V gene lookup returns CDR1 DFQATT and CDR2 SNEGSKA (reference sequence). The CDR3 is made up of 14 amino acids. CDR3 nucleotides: TGCAGTGCTAGTGCGGGGGGGAACGGTCAGCCCCAGCATTTT. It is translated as CSASAGGNGQPQHF.

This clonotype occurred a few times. The CDR3 DNA reads TGTGCCAGCAGTTTACCAGGCTATGGCTACACCTTC. Translation: CASSLPGYGYTF. The V and J genes are TRBV12-3 or TRBV12-4 and TRBJ1-2; D is undetermined. The CDR3 covers 12 residues. Trimming left V 2 bases short and J 4 bases short, with 5 bases between.

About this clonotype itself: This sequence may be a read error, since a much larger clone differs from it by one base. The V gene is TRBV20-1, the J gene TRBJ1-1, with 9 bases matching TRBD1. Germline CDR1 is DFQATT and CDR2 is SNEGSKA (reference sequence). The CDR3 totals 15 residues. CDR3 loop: CSARDSDRGFTDAFF. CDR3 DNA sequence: TGCAGTGCTAGAGATTCAGACAGGGGGTTCACTGACGCTTTCTTT.

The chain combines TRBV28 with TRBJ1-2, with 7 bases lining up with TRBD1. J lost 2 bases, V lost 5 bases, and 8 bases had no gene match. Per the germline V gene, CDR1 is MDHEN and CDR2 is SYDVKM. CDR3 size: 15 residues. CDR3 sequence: CASSRQGGNNYGYTF. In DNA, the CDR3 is TGTGCCAGCAGTAGGCAGGGGGGGAACAACTATGGCTACACCTTC.

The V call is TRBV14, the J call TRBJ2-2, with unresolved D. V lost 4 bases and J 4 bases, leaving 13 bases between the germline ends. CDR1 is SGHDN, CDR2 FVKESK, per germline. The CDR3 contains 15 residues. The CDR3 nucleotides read TGTGCCAGCAGCCCAGCCGCAGGTGGCACCGGGGAGCTGTTTTTT. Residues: CASSPAAGGTGELFF.

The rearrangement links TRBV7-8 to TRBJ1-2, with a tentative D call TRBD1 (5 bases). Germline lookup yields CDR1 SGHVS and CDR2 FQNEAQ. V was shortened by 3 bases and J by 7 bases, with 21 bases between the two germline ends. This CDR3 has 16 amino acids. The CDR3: CASSFLEIRALCGYTF. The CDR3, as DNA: TGTGCCAGCAGCTTTCTGGAGATCAGGGCCCTATGTGGCTACACCTTC. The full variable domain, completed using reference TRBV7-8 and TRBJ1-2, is GAGVSQSPRYKVAKRGQDVALRCDPISGHVSLFWYQQALGQGPEFLTYFQNEAQLDKSGLPSDRFFAERPEGSVSTLKIQRTQQEDSAVYLCASSFLEIRALCGYTFGSGTRLTVV.

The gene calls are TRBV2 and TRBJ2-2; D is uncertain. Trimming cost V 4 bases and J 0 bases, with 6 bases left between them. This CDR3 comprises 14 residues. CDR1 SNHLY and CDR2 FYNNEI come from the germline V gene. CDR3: CASSGRANTGELFF. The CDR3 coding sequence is TGTGCCAGCAGTGGCAGAGCGAACACCGGGGAGCTGTTTTTT.

The CDR3 here is CSVPVVRQGGTEAFF. As DNA, the CDR3 is TGCAGCGTCCCTGTAGTACGACAGGGAGGCACTGAAGCTTTCTTT. The chain carries TRBV29-1 and TRBJ1-1; 7 bases agree with TRBD1. The CDR3 loop spans 15 amino acids. Germline CDR1 reads SQVTM; CDR2 reads ANQGSEA. V shed 6 bases, J shed 4 bases, and the junction held 14 bases outside the gene matches. The whole variable domain, remainder taken from reference TRBV29-1 and TRBJ1-1, is SAVISQKPSRDICQRGTSLTIQCQVDSQVTMMFWYRQQPGQSLTLIATANQGSEATYESGFVIDKFPISRPNLTFSTLTVSNMSPEDSSIYLCSVPVVRQGGTEAFFGQGTRLTVV.

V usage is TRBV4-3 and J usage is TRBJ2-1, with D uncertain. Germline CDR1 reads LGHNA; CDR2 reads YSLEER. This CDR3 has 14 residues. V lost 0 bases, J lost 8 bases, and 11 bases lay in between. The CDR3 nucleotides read TGCGCCAGCAGCCAAGAGCTCGCCGAGGATGAGCAGTTCTTC. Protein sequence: CASSQELAEDEQFF.

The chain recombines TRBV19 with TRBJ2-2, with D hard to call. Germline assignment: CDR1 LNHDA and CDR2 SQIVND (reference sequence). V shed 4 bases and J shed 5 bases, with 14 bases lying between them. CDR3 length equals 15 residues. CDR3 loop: CASSSFEIVTGELFF. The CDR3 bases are TGTGCCAGTAGTAGTTTTGAGATAGTGACCGGGGAGCTGTTTTTT.

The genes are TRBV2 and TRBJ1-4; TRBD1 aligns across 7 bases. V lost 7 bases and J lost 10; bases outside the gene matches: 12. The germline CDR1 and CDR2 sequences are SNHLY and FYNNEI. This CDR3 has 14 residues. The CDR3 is CASIFTGESGKLFF. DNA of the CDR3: TGTGCCAGCATCTTCACAGGGGAGTCGGGAAAACTGTTTTTT.

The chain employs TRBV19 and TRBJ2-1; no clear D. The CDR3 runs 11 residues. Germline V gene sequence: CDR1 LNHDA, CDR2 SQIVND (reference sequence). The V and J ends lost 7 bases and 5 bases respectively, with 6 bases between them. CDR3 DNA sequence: TGTGCCAGTACCGGGCACAATGAGCAGTTCTTC. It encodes CASTGHNEQFF.

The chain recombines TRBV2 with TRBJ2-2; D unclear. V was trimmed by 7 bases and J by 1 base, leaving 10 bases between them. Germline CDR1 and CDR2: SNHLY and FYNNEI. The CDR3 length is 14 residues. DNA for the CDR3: TGTGCCAGCATGCAACAGTGGAACACCGGGGAGCTGTTTTTT. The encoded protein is CASMQQWNTGELFF.

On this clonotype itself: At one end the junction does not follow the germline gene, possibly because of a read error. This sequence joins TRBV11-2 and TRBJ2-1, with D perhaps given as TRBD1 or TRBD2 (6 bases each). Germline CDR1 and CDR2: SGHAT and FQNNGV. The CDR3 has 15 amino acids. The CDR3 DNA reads TGTGCCAACAGCATGTTGGGGGGCTTTAACAATGAGCAGTTCTTC. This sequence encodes CANSMLGGFNNEQFF.

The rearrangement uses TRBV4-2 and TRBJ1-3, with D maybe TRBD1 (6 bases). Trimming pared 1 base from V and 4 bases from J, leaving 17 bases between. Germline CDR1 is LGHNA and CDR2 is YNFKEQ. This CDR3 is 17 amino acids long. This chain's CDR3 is CASSQGEHRVTGNTIYF. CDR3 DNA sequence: TGTGCCAGCAGCCAAGGGGAACACAGGGTGACAGGAAACACCATATATTTT.

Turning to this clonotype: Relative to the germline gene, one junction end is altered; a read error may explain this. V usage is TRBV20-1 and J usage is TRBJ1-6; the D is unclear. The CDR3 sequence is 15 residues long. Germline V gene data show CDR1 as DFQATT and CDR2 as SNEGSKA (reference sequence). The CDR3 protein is CSARETSSYNSPLHF. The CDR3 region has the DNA TGCAGTGCTCGAGAAACTAGCTCCTATAATTCACCCCTCCACTTT.

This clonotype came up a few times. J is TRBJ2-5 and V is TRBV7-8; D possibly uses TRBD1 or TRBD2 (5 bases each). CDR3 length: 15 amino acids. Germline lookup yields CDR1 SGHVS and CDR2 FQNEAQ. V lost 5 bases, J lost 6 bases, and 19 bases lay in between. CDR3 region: CASSGSETPGKTQYF. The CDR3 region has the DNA TGTGCCAGCAGCGGTAGCGAGACCCCAGGGAAGACCCAGTACTTC.

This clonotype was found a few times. CDR3 nucleotide sequence: TGCAGTGCTACGGGGAGGGGCGGGAGTAGCTACGAGCAGTACTTC. Translated: CSATGRGGSSYEQYF. This chain joins TRBV20-1 and TRBJ2-7, with 7 bases that match TRBD2. Germline values: CDR1 DFQATT, CDR2 SNEGSKA (reference sequence). V was clipped by 4 bases and J by 3 bases; unmatched bases: 12. This CDR3 is 15 amino acids long.

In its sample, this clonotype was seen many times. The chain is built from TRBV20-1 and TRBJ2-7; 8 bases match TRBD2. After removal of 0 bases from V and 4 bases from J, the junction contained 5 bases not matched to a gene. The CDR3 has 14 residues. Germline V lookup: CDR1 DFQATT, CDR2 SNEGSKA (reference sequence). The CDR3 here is CSARDLAGGYEQYF. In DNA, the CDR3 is TGCAGTGCTAGAGATTTGGCGGGGGGTTACGAGCAGTACTTC.